The T cell receptor beta chain described here comes from a study of CD4 T cells in relation to SARS-CoV-2 and coronaviruses. Naive and memory CD4+ T cell DNA was deep-sequenced without culture. Assay used: immunoSEQ multiplex PCR; TCRdb lists only in-frame clones, some missing. The sample holds about 64,000 clones, approximately 94% seen once. V lost 7 bases to trimming and J lost 6 bases, with 19 bases between them. Looked up from germline, CDR1 is SNHLY and CDR2 is FYNNEI. This CDR3 contains 14 residues. Unexposed donor CD4+ T cells date from about 2011-2018, before the COVID-19 pandemic. This clone occurred once. Its matching antigen is unknown. The study's findings and limits: About 65% of donors had memory CD4+ clonotypes crossrecognizing SARS-CoV-2 and common cold coronavirus spike. No crossreactivity against non-spike viral proteins was tested here.

This receptor was identified in a human donor in good health. Sequencing was performed on naive CD4+ T cells from PBMCs. Stated subset: naive CD4+ T cells isolated by negative enrichment. J is TRBJ2-7 and V is TRBV2; D gene unclear. In DNA form, the CDR3 reads TGTGCCAGCACCCGAACGAGCCGGTCCGGCGAGCAGTACTTC. Translating gives CASTRTSRSGEQYF.